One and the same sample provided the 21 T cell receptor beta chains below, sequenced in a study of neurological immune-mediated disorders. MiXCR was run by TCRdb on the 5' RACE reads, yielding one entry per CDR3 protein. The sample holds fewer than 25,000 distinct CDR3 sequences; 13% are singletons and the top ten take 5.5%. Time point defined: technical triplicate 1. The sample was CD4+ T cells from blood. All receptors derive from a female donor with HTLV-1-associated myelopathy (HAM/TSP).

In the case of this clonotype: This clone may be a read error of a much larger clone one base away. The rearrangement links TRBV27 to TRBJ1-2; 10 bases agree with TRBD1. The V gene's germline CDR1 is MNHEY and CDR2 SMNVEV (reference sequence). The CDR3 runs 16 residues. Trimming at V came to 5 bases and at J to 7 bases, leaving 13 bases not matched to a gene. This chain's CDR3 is CASSAIGQGGISGYTF. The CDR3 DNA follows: TGTGCCAGCAGTGCCATCGGACAGGGGGGAATAAGTGGCTACACCTTC.

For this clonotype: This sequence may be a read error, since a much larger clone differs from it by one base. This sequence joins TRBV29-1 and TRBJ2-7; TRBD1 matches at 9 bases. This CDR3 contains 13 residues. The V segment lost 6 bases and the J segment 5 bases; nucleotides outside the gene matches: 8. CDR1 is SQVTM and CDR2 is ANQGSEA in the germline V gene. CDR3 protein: CSVGTGSYNEQYF. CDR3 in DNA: TGCAGCGTGGGGACAGGGAGCTACAACGAGCAGTACTTC.

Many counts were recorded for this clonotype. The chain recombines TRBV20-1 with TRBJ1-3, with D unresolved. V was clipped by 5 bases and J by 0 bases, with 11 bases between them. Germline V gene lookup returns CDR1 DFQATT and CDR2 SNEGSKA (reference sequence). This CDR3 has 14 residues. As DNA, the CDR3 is TGCAGTGCTCGGGCCCCACTCTCTGGAAACACCATATATTTT. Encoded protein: CSARAPLSGNTIYF.

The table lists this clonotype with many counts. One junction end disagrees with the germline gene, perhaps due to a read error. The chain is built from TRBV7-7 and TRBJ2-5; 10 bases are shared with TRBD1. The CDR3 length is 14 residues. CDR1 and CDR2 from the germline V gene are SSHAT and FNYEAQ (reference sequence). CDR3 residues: CASSSDRGQETQYF. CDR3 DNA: TGTGCTAGCAGCTCGGACAGGGGGCAAGAGACCCAGTACTTC. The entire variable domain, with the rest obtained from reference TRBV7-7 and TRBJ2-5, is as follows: GAGVSQSPRYKVTKRGQDVTLRCDPISSHATLYWYQQALGQGPEFLTYFNYEAQPDKSGLPSDRFSAERPEGSISTLTIQRTEQRDSAMYRCASSSDRGQETQYFGPGTRLLVL.

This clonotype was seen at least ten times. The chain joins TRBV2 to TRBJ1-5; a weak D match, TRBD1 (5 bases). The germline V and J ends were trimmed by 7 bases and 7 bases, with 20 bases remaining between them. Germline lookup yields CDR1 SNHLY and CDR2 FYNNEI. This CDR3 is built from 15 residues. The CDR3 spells CASNPGRGAVQPQHF. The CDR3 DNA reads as TGTGCCAGCAATCCGGGCCGTGGGGCCGTACAGCCCCAGCATTTT. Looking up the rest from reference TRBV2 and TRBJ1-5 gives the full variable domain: EPEVTQTPSHQVTQMGQEVILRCVPISNHLYFYWYRQILGQKVEFLVSFYNNEISEKSEIFDDQFSVERPDGSNFTLKIRSTKLEDSAMYFCASNPGRGAVQPQHFGDGTRLSIL.

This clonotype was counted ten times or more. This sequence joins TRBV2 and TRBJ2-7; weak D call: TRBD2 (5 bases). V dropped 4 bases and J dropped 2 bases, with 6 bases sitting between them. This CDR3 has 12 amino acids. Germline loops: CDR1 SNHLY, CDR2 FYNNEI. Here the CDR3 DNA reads TGTGCCAGCAGTGGAGGGCCCTACGAGCAGTACTTC. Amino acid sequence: CASSGGPYEQYF.

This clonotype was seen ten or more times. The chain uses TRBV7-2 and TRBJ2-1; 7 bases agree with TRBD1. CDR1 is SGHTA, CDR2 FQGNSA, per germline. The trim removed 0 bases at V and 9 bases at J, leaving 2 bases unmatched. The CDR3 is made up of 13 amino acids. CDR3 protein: CASSLAGGVEQFF. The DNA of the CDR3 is TGTGCCAGCAGCTTAGCAGGGGGCGTTGAGCAGTTCTTC.

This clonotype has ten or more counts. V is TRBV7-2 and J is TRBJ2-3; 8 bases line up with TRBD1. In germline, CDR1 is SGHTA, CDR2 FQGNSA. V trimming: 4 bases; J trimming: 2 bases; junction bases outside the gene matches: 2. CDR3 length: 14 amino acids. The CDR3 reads CASSSDRATDTQYF. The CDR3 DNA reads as TGTGCCAGCAGCTCGGACAGGGCCACAGATACGCAGTATTTT.

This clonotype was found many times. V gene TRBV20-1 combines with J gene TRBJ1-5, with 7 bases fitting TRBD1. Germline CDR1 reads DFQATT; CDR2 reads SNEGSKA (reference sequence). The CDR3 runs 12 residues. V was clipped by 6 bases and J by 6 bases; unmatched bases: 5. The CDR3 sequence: CSAINRGQPQHF. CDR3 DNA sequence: TGCAGTGCCATCAACAGGGGTCAGCCCCAGCATTTT.

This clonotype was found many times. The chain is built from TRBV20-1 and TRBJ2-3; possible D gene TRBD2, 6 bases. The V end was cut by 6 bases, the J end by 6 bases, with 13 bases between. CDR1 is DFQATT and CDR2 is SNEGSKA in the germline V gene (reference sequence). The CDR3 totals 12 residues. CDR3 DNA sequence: TGCAGTGCGGGTGGGAGGCGTGATACGCAGTATTTT. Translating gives CSAGGRRDTQYF.

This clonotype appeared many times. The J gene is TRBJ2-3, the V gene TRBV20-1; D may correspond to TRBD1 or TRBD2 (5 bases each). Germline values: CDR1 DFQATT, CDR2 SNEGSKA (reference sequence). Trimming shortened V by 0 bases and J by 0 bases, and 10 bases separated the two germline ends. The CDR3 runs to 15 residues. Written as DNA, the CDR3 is TGCAGTGCTAGAGATGCGAGGGGAAGCACAGATACGCAGTATTTT. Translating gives CSARDARGSTDTQYF.

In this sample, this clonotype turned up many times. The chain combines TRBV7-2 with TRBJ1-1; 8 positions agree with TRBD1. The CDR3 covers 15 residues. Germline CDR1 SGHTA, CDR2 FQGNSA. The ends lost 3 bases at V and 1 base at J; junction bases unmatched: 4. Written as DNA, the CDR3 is TGTGCCAGCAGCTTTAGACAGGGGCCGAACACTGAAGCTTTCTTT. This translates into CASSFRQGPNTEAFF.

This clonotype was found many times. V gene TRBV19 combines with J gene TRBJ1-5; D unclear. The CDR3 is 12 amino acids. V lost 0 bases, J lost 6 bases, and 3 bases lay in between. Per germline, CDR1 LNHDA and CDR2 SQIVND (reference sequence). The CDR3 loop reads CASSIDRQPQHF. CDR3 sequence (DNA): TGTGCCAGTAGTATAGATCGTCAGCCCCAGCATTTT.

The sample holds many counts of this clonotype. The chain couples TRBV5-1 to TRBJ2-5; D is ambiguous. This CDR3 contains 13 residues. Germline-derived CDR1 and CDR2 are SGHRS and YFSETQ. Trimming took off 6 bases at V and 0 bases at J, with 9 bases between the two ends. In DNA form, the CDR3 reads TGCGCCAGCACACAACAGTACCAAGAGACCCAGTACTTC. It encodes CASTQQYQETQYF.

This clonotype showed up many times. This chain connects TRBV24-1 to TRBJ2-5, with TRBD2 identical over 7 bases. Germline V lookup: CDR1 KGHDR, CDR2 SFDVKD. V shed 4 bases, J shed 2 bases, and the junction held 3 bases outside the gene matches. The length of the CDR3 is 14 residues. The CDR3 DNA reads TGTGCCACCAGTGACCGGGGGGAGCAAGAGACCCAGTACTTC. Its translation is CATSDRGEQETQYF.

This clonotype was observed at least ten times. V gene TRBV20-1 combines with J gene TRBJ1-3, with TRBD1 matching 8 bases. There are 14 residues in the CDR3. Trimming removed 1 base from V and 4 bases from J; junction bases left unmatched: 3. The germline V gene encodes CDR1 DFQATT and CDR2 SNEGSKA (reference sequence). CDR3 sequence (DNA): TGCAGTGCTAGAGCCAGGGGGCCCGGAAACACCATATATTTT. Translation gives CSARARGPGNTIYF.

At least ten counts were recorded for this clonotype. CDR3 bases: TGCGCCAGCAGTGACTCCCTAGCGGGGGGGCTAGAGACCCAGTACTTC. As protein: CASSDSLAGGLETQYF. The chain links TRBV10-2 to TRBJ2-5; 12 bases match TRBD2. The CDR3 extends over 16 amino acids. With 3 bases clipped from V and 4 bases from J, the junction kept 6 bases outside the gene matches. CDR1 and CDR2 from the germline V gene are WSHSY and SAAADI.

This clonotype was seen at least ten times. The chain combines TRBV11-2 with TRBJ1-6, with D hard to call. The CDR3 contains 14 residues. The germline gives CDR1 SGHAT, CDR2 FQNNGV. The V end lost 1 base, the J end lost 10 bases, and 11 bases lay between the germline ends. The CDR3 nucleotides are TGTGCCAGCAGCTTAGGAGATCCGGGATCACCCCTCCACTTT. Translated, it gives CASSLGDPGSPLHF.

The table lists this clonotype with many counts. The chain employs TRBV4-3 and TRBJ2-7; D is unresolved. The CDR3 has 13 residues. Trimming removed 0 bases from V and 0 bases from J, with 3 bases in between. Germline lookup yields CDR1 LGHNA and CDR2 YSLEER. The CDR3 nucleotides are TGCGCCAGCAGCCAAGAGCTCTCCTACGAGCAGTACTTC. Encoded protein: CASSQELSYEQYF.

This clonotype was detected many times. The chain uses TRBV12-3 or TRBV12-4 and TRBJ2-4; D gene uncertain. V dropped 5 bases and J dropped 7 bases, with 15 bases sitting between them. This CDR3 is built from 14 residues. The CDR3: CASSPTEVSNIQYF. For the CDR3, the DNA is TGTGCCAGCAGTCCCACCGAGGTCTCTAACATTCAGTACTTC.

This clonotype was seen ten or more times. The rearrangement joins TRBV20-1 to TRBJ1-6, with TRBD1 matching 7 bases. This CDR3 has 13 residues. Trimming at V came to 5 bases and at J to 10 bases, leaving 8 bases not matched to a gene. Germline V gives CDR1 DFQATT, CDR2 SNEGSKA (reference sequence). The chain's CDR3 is CSAARGDRSPLHF. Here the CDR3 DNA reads TGCAGTGCTGCCAGGGGGGACCGCTCACCCCTCCACTTT.